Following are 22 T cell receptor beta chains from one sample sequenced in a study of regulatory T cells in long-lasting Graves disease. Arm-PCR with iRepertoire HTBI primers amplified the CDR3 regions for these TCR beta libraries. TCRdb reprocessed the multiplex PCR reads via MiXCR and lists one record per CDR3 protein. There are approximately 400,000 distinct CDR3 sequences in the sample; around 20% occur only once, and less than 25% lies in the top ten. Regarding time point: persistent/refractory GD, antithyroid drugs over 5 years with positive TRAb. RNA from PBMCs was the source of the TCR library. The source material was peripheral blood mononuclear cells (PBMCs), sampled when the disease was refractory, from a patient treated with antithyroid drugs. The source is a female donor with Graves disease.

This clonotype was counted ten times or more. The CDR3 DNA follows: TGTGCCAGCAGTTCCGCGGGACAGGGAACTCTCCGCTATGGCTACACCTTC. It encodes CASSSAGQGTLRYGYTF. The J gene is TRBJ1-2, the V gene TRBV6-5, with 9 bases aligning to TRBD1. V shed 4 bases and J 4 bases; nucleotides not matched to a gene: 13. Germline V gene data show CDR1 as MNHEY and CDR2 as SVGAGI. CDR3 length equals 17 residues.

CDR3 nucleotides: TGTGCCAGTAGTAGGAGGGGATCTTTCTCCGAGCAGTACTTC. Translated: CASSRRGSFSEQYF. The V call is TRBV19, the J call TRBJ2-7; D may be TRBD2 (6 bases). The CDR3 consists of 14 residues. V was trimmed by 4 bases and J by 6 bases, leaving 16 bases between them. The V gene's germline CDR1 is LNHDA and CDR2 SQIVND (reference sequence).

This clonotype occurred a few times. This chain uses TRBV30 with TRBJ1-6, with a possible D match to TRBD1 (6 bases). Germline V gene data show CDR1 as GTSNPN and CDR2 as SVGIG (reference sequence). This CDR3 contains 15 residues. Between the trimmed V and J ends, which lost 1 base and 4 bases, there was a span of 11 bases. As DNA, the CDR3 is TGTGCCTGGAGTGGGACAGAGACGTATAATTCACCCCTCCACTTT. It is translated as CAWSGTETYNSPLHF.

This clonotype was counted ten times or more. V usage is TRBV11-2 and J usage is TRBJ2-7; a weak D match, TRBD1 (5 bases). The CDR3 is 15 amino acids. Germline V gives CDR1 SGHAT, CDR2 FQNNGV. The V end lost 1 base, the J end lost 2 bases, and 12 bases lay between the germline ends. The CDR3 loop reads CASSLVPEGAYEQYF. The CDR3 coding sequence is TGTGCCAGCAGCTTAGTACCAGAAGGGGCCTACGAGCAGTACTTC.

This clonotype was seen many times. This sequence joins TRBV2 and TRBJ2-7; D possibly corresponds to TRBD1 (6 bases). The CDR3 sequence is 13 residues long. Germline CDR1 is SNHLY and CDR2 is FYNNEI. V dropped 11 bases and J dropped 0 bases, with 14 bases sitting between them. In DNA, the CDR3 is TGTGCCCACCGACAGGAGAGCTCCTACGAGCAGTACTTC. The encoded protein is CAHRQESSYEQYF.

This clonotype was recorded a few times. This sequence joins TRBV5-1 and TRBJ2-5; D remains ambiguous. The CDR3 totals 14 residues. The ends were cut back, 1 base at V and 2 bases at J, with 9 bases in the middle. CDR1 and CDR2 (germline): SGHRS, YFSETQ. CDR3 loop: CASSLLTSQETQYF. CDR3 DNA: TGCGCCAGCAGCTTGCTGACAAGTCAAGAGACCCAGTACTTC.

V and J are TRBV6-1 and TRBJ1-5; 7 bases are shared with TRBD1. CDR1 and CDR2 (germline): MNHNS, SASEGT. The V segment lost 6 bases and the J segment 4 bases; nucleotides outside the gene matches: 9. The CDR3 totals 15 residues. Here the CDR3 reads CASRKQGSRNQPQHF. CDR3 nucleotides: TGTGCCAGCAGAAAACAGGGGAGCAGGAATCAGCCCCAGCATTTT.

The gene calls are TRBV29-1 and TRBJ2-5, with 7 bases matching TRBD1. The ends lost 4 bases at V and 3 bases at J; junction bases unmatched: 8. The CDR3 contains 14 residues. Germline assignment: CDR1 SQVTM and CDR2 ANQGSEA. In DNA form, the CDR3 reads TGCAGCGTTGCGGACAGGAGGATCGAAGAGACCCAGTACTTC. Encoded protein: CSVADRRIEETQYF.

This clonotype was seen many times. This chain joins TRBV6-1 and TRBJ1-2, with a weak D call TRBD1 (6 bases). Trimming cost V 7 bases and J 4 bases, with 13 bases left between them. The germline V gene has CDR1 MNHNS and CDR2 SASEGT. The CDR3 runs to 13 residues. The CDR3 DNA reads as TGTGCCAGCACTGAGGGGGTTAGCTATGGCTACACCTTC. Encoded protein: CASTEGVSYGYTF.

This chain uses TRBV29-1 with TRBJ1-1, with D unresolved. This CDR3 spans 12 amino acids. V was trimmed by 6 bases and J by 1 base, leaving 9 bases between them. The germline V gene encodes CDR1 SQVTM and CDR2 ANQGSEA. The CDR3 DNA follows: TGCAGCGTCGGACCAGGGAACACTGAAGCTTTCTTT. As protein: CSVGPGNTEAFF.

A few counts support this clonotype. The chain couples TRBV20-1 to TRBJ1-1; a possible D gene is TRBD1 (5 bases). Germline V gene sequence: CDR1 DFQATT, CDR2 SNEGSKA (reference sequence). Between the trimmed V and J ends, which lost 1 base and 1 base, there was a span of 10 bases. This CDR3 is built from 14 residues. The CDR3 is CSARAGLGNTEAFF. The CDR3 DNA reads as TGCAGTGCTAGAGCGGGACTAGGGAACACTGAAGCTTTCTTT.

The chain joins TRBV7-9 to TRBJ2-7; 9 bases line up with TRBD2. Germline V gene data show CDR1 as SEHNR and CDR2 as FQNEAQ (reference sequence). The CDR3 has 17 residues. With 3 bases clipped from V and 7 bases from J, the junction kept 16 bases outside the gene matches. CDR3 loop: CASSFFLIAGETGEQYF. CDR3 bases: TGTGCCAGCAGCTTTTTTTTAATAGCGGGAGAGACGGGGGAGCAGTACTTC.

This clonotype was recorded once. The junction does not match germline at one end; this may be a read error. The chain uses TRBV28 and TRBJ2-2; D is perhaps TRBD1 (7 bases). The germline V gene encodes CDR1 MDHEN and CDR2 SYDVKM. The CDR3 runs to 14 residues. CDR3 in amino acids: CASSPPGQLGGLFF. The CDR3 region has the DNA TGTGCCAGCAGTCCCCCGGGACAGCTCGGGGGGCTGTTTTTT.

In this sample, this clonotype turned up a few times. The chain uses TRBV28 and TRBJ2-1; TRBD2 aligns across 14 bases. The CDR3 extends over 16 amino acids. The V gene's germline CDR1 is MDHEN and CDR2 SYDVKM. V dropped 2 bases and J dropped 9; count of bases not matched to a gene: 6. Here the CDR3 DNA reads TGTGCCAGCAGTTTACGACTAGCGGGAGGGCTTCTTGAGCAGTTCTTC. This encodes CASSLRLAGGLLEQFF.

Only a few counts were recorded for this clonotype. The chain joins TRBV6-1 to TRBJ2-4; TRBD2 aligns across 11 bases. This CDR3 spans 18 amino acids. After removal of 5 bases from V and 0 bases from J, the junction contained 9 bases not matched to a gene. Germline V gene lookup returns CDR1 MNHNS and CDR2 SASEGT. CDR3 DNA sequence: TGTGCCAGCAGTCAGGGACTAGCGGAGGACCTAGCCAAAAACATTCAGTACTTC. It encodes CASSQGLAEDLAKNIQYF.

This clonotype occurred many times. The CDR3: CASSPWQGDGYTF. In DNA form, the CDR3 reads TGCGCCAGCAGCCCTTGGCAGGGGGACGGCTACACCTTC. The rearrangement uses TRBV5-1 and TRBJ1-2; 7 bases line up with TRBD1. J was trimmed by 8 bases and V by 4 bases; bases with no gene match: 8. The CDR3 spans 13 residues. CDR1 SGHRS and CDR2 YFSETQ come from the germline V gene.

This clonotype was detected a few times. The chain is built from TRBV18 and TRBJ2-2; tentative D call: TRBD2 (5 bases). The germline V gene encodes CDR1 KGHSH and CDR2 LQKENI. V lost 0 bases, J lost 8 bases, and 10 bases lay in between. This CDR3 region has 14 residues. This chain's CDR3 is CASSPPAGSGELFF. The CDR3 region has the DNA TGTGCCAGCTCACCACCGGCGGGTTCTGGGGAGCTGTTTTTT.

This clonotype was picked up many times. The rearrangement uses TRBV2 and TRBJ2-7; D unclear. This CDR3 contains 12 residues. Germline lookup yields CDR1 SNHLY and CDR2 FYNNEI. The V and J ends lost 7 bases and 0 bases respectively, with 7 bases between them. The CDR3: CASMSSSYEQYF. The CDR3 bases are TGTGCCAGCATGAGTTCCTCCTACGAGCAGTACTTC.

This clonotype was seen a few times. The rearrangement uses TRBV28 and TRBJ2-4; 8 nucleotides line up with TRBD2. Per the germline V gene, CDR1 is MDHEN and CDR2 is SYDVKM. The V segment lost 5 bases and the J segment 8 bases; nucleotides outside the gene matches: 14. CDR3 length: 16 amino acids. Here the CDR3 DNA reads TGTGCCAGCAGTACCGGGGGAGCGGGAGAGGGGTACATTCAGTACTTC. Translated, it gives CASSTGGAGEGYIQYF.

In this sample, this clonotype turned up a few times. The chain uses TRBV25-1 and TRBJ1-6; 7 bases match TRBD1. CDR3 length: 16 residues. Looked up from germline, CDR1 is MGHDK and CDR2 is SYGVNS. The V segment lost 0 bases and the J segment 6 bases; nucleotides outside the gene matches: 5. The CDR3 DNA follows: TGTGCCAGCAGTGAATATCCCGACAGGGTTAATTCACCCCTCCACTTT. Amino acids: CASSEYPDRVNSPLHF.

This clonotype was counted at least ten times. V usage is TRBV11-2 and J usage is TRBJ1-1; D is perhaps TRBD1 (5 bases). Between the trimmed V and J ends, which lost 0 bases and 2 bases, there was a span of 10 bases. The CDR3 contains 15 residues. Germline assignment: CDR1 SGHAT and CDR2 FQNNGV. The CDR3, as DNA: TGTGCCAGCAGCTTAGACCTGGGGGGTAACACTGAAGCTTTCTTT. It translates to CASSLDLGGNTEAFF.

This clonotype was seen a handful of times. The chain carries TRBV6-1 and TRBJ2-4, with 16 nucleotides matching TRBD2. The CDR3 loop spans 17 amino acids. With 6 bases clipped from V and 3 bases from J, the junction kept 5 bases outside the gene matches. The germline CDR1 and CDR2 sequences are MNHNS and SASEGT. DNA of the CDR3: TGTGCCAGCAGCCCGGGACTAGCGGGAGGGGTCAAAAACATTCAGTACTTC. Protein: CASSPGLAGGVKNIQYF.